This TCR beta chain was identified during a study of technical replicates of blood from a handful of donors. The CDR3 is 15 amino acids. Germline V gives CDR1 SGHTA, CDR2 FQGNSA. Trimming shortened V by 2 bases and J by 2 bases, and 13 bases separated the two germline ends. Sequencing was performed with immunoSEQ multiplex PCR; in TCRdb, only in-frame clones are kept and a portion is missing. The sample carries 60,000 to 70,000 clones, about 98% recorded once. The gene calls are TRBV7-2 and TRBJ2-7; maybe TRBD1 (6 bases). Sequenced sample: T cells isolated from PBMCs. The receptor comes from a human donor in good health. CDR3 loop: CASSLRLGQTYEQYF. The CDR3 nucleotides are TGTGCCAGCAGCTTAAGGTTGGGACAAACCTACGAGCAGTACTTC. Combining the CDR3 with reference TRBV7-2 and TRBJ2-7 gives the whole variable domain GAGVSQSPSNKVTEKGKDVELRCDPISGHTALYWYRQSLGQGLEFLIYFQGNSAPDKSGLPSDRFSAERTGGSVSTLTIQRTQQEDSAVYLCASSLRLGQTYEQYFGPGTRLTVT.